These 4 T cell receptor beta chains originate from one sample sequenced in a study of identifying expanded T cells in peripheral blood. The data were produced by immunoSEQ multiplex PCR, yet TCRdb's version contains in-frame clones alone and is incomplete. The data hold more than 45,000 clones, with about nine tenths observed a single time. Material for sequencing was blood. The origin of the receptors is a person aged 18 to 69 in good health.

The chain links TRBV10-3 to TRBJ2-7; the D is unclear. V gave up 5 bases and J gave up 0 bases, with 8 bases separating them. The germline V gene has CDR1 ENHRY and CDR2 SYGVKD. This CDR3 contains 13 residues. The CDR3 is CAISRHSSYEQYF. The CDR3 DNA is TGTGCCATCAGTCGGCACAGCTCCTACGAGCAGTACTTC.

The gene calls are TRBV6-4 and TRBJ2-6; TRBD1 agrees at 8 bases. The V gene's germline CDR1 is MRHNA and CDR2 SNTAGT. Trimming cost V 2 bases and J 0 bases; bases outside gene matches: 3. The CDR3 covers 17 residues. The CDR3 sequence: CASSDGGQVSGANVLTF. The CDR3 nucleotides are TGTGCCAGCAGTGACGGGGGACAGGTCTCTGGGGCCAACGTCCTGACTTTC.

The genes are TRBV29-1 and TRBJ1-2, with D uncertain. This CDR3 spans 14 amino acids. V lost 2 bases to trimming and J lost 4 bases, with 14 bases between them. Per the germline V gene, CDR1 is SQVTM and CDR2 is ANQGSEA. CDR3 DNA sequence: TGCAGCGTTGAACACGCCGGGAGCTTCTATGGCTACACCTTC. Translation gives CSVEHAGSFYGYTF.

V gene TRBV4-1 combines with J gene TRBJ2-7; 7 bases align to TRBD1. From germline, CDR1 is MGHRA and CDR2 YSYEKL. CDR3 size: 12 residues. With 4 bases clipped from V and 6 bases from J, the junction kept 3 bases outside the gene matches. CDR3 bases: TGCGCCAGCAGCCGGACAGGTCGCGAGCAGTACTTC. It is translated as CASSRTGREQYF.